The 21 T cell receptor beta chains below all came from one sample that was sequenced in a study of blood T cell repertoires in COVID-19. The table came from immunoSEQ multiplex PCR; TCRdb's copy has only in-frame clones and leaves some out. The sample lists 200,000 to 250,000 clones; about nine tenths were seen once. The sequencing sample was made of PBMCs or T cells enriched from blood (not recorded which). The receptors originated from a woman aged 45-65 years in a cohort exposed to, infected with or recovered from COVID-19 (not recorded which).

The chain joins TRBV2 to TRBJ1-6, with D possibly being TRBD1 (6 bases). The ends were cut back, 3 bases at V and 0 bases at J, with 9 bases in the middle. Germline V gene sequence: CDR1 SNHLY, CDR2 FYNNEI. CDR3 length: 16 amino acids. Written as DNA, the CDR3 is TGTGCCAGCAGTGAGGACAGACCCTCCTATAATTCACCCCTCCACTTT. This codes for CASSEDRPSYNSPLHF.

V gene TRBV9 combines with J gene TRBJ2-3; TRBD2 matches 9 bases. The germline V gene has CDR1 SGDLS and CDR2 YYNGEE. V lost 0 bases to trimming and J lost 6 bases; unmatched junction nucleotides: 8. There are 16 residues in the CDR3. CDR3: CASSVGFASGVDTQYF. CDR3 DNA: TGTGCCAGCAGCGTAGGCTTCGCTAGCGGGGTCGATACGCAGTATTTT.

The chain has TRBV5-1 and TRBJ2-1; a possible D gene is TRBD2 (5 bases). CDR1 and CDR2 (germline): SGHRS, YFSETQ. CDR3 length: 14 amino acids. Trimming stripped 0 bases from V and 6 bases from J, with 10 bases between. CDR3: CASSLGGNLNEQFF. As DNA, the CDR3 is TGCGCCAGCAGCTTGGGAGGGAACCTCAATGAGCAGTTCTTC.

This clone appeared once. V is TRBV19 and J is TRBJ1-1, with 10 bases identical to TRBD1. V trimming: 5 bases; J trimming: 3 bases; junction bases outside the gene matches: 6. The germline CDR1 and CDR2 sequences are LNHDA and SQIVND (reference sequence). The CDR3 is 15 amino acids. The CDR3: CASSPRTGGDTEAFF. The DNA for the CDR3 is TGTGCCAGTAGTCCTAGGACAGGGGGGGACACTGAAGCTTTCTTT.

The chain links TRBV10-1 to TRBJ1-1, with D tentatively TRBD1 (5 bases). The length of the CDR3 is 14 residues. The germline V gene has CDR1 WNHNN and CDR2 SYGVQD (reference sequence). V was pared by 3 bases and J by 6 bases, with 14 bases between. The CDR3 bases are TGCGCCAGCAGTGACTCTCTGGGGGAGGCTGAAGCTTTCTTT. Protein: CASSDSLGEAEAFF.

This clone was found once. The chain couples TRBV4-2 to TRBJ2-5; 7 bases match TRBD1. CDR3 length: 14 residues. V trimming: 3 bases; J trimming: 3 bases; junction bases outside the gene matches: 4. Looked up from germline, CDR1 is LGHNA and CDR2 is YNFKEQ. CDR3 in DNA: TGTGCCAGCAGCCAGCCCGGGACAGAAGAGACCCAGTACTTC. It encodes CASSQPGTEETQYF.

The chain uses TRBV25-1 and TRBJ2-7; perhaps TRBD1 as D (5 bases). The germline V and J ends were trimmed by 5 bases and 2 bases, with 10 bases remaining between them. Germline values: CDR1 MGHDK, CDR2 SYGVNS. The CDR3 covers 13 residues. This chain's CDR3 is CASSRREPYEQYF. The CDR3 bases are TGTGCCAGCAGTCGCAGGGAACCCTACGAGCAGTACTTC.

The rearrangement joins TRBV5-1 to TRBJ1-2, with a weak D call TRBD1 (5 bases). Trimming cost V 3 bases and J 8 bases, with 23 bases left between them. This CDR3 has 16 residues. CDR1 and CDR2 from the germline V gene are SGHRS and YFSETQ. The DNA of the CDR3 is TGCGCCAGCAGCTCAGAGTGGAGGGGCGTAGTATGGGGCTACACCTTC. As protein: CASSSEWRGVVWGYTF.

In its sample, this clone was seen a few times. The chain joins TRBV6-1 to TRBJ1-4; D is perhaps TRBD1 (6 bases). Trimming removed 1 base at V and 10 bases at J, with 10 bases between. Germline V gene sequence: CDR1 MNHNS, CDR2 SASEGT. The CDR3 runs to 13 residues. The CDR3 sequence is CASSEEGGSKLFF. CDR3 bases: TGTGCCAGCAGTGAAGAAGGGGGATCAAAACTGTTTTTT.

The chain combines TRBV3-1 (or the pseudogene TRBV3-2) with TRBJ2-5; 7 nucleotides align to TRBD2. Germline V gene lookup returns CDR1 LGHDT and CDR2 YNNKEL (reference sequence). After removal of 1 base from V and 9 bases from J, the junction contained 8 bases not matched to a gene. The CDR3 extends over 14 amino acids. The CDR3 DNA follows: TGTGCCAGCAGCCAAGGCGCGGTCCGGGGGGCCCAGTACTTC. It encodes CASSQGAVRGAQYF.

The chain employs TRBV5-6 and TRBJ1-3, with 10 bases lining up with TRBD1. CDR1 is SGHDT and CDR2 is YYEEEE in the germline V gene. V trimming: 4 bases; J trimming: 2 bases; junction bases outside the gene matches: 3. The CDR3 contains 15 residues. The CDR3 nucleotides are TGTGCCAGCAGCGGGACAGGGGAAACTGGAAACACCATATATTTT. The encoded protein is CASSGTGETGNTIYF.

CDR3 coding DNA: TGTGCCAGCAGCTTAGAAGGCAGCGGGGAGTACTTC. It is translated as CASSLEGSGEYF. The chain carries TRBV7-9 and TRBJ2-7; 7 nucleotides match TRBD2. In germline, CDR1 is SEHNR, CDR2 FQNEAQ (reference sequence). The CDR3 has 12 amino acids. Unmatched junction bases numbered 5, after V lost 1 base and J lost 11 bases.

This clone was seen many times. V gene TRBV7-3 combines with J gene TRBJ2-3; no definite D call. The CDR3 length is 13 residues. V was pared by 2 bases and J by 1 base, with 4 bases between. Germline V gene data show CDR1 as SGHTA and CDR2 as FQGTGA. CDR3 bases: TGTGCCAGCAGCTTAGTAGGCACAGATACGCAGTATTTT. It specifies CASSLVGTDTQYF.

CDR3: CASSWLASTGADTEAFF. In nucleotides, the CDR3 is TGTGCCAGCAGCTGGCTCGCCTCGACAGGGGCGGACACTGAAGCTTTCTTT. The chain links TRBV5-6 to TRBJ1-1, with 8 bases identical to TRBD1. J was trimmed by 3 bases and V by 3 bases; bases with no gene match: 13. Looked up from germline, CDR1 is SGHDT and CDR2 is YYEEEE. The CDR3 totals 17 residues.

With regard to this clone: Other nucleotide sequences from this sample produce the same CDR3. This sequence joins TRBV24-1 and TRBJ1-5; D is ambiguous. Germline CDR1 is KGHDR and CDR2 is SFDVKD. Trimming left V 3 bases short and J 0 bases short, with 8 bases between. The CDR3 is made up of 15 amino acids. The CDR3 spells CATSDPAISNQPQHF. The CDR3 region has the DNA TGTGCCACCAGTGATCCAGCGATTAGCAATCAGCCCCAGCATTTT.

As concerns this clone: Mismatch with germline at one junction end may stem from a read error. V usage is TRBV7-7 and J usage is TRBJ2-5; 8 positions match TRBD2. Germline V gene data show CDR1 as SSHAT and CDR2 as FNYEAQ (reference sequence). This CDR3 has 15 amino acids. Here the CDR3 reads CASSFGGGYQETQYF. As DNA, the CDR3 is TGTGCTAGCAGCTTCGGGGGGGGATACCAAGAGACCCAGTACTTC.

The chain has TRBV11-2 and TRBJ2-5; 7 bases fit TRBD1. V shed 5 bases, J shed 5 bases, and the junction held 8 bases outside the gene matches. Germline assignment: CDR1 SGHAT and CDR2 FQNNGV. This CDR3 region has 14 residues. The CDR3 DNA is TGTGCCAGCAGCCGAACAGGGGCCGGGGAGACCCAGTACTTC. The encoded protein is CASSRTGAGETQYF.

The chain couples TRBV10-1 to TRBJ1-1, with 10 bases that match TRBD1. From germline, CDR1 is WNHNN and CDR2 SYGVQD (reference sequence). The CDR3 has 15 amino acids. J lost 5 bases, V lost 10 bases, and 13 bases had no gene match. The CDR3 DNA reads as TGCGCCAACAATGCAACCGGGACAGGGGTGACTGAAGCTTTCTTT. It codes for CANNATGTGVTEAFF.

This chain uses TRBV30 with TRBJ2-5; the match to TRBD2 covers 8 bases. The CDR3 length is 16 residues. Germline CDR1 and CDR2: GTSNPN and SVGIG (reference sequence). After removal of 0 bases from V and 0 bases from J, the junction contained 6 bases not matched to a gene. In DNA form, the CDR3 reads TGTGCCTGGAGTGTGAGGCGGGGGGTGTACCAAGAGACCCAGTACTTC. This translates into CAWSVRRGVYQETQYF.

The chain employs TRBV19 and TRBJ1-5; 9 nucleotides agree with TRBD1. CDR3 size: 17 residues. Germline loops: CDR1 LNHDA, CDR2 SQIVND (reference sequence). The J segment lost 2 bases and the V segment lost 3 bases, leaving 8 bases of the junction unmatched. This CDR3 reads CASSIPDRGGGNQPQHF. The CDR3 nucleotides are TGTGCCAGTAGTATCCCGGACAGGGGAGGTGGCAATCAGCCCCAGCATTTT.

The chain has TRBV7-9 and TRBJ1-2; 11 bases are a match to TRBD1. The CDR3 is 16 residues long. V lost 3 bases to trimming and J lost 4 bases; unmatched junction nucleotides: 7. Germline assignment: CDR1 SEHNR and CDR2 FQNEAQ (reference sequence). CDR3 amino acids: CASSLVWDRGFYGYTF. Written as DNA, the CDR3 is TGTGCCAGCAGCTTGGTTTGGGACAGGGGGTTCTATGGCTACACCTTC.